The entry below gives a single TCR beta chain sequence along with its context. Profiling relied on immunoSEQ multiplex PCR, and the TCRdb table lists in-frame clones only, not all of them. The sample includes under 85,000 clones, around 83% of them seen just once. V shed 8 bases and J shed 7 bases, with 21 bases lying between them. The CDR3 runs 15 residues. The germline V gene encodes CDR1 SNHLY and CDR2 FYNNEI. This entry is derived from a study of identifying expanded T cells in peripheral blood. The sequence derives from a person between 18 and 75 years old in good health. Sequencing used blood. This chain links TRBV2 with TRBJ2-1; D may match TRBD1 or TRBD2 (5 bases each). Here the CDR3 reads CASLPRDAAANEQFF. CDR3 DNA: TGTGCCAGCCTACCTAGGGACGCCGCCGCAAATGAGCAGTTCTTC.